The clone carrying this T cell receptor beta chain was counted between two and nine times. Of the isolated RNA, all was reverse transcribed, and so the sequenced material was expressed TCRB transcripts. The data were produced by immunoSEQ multiplex PCR, yet TCRdb's version contains in-frame clones alone and is incomplete. The data show fewer than 250,000 clones, around an eighth seen once. The ends lost 3 bases at V and 2 bases at J; junction bases unmatched: 0. This CDR3 has 15 residues. Germline loops: CDR1 SGHTA, CDR2 FQGNSA. The sample is drawn from a study of beta chain features in type 1 diabetes.

This sequence was found in a woman between 35 and 50 years old in good health. The V call is TRBV7-2, the J call TRBJ2-7; TRBD2 matches 14 bases. Sequencing was done on a sample of naive CD4+ T cells from blood. CDR3 sequence reads: CASSLGLAGAYEQYF. In DNA form, the CDR3 reads TGTGCCAGCAGCTTGGGACTAGCGGGGGCCTACGAGCAGTACTTC.